A single T cell receptor (beta chain) is shown here with its context. Its specificity is not known. This entry belongs to a study of T cell responses to AZD1222 COVID-19 vaccine. Germline V lookup: CDR1 DFQATT, CDR2 SNEGSKA (reference sequence). The CDR3 has 11 amino acids. The V end was cut by 5 bases, the J end by 3 bases, with 5 bases between. Study conclusions and caveats: Reportedly, nearly half of unique spike TCRs recognized epitopes outside B.1.351/B.1.1.7 mutations. The donor group comprised mostly white British people and more females; the analysis possibly underestimated clonal diversity. Spike was spanned by vaccine-associated CD4 TCRs, which were dominant at 160-218 and 743-854. Of the AZD1222 recipients, only five to seven were seropositive at baseline.

Here immunoSEQ multiplex PCR was the method, and the copy in TCRdb shows in-frame clones only, minus some. The repertoire holds about 93,000 clones, with about 90% as singletons. Sequenced material: peripheral blood, taken on day 0 of MenACWY control vaccination. The clonotype comes from an adult in good health. J is TRBJ1-3 and V is TRBV20-1, with TRBD1 as a possible D gene (5 bases). The CDR3 spells CSAQGGNTIYF. The CDR3 nucleotides read TGCAGTGCTCAGGGTGGAAACACCATATATTTT.